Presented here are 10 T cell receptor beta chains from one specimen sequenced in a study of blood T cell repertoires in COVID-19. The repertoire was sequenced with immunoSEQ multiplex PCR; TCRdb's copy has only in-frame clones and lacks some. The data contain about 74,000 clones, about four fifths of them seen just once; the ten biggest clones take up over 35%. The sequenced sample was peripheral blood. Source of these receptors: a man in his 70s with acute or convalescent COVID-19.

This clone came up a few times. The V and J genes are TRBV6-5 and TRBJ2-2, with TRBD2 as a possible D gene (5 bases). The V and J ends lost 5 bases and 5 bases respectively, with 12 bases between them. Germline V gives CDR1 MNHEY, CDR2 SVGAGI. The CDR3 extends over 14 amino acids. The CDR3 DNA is TGTGCCAGCAGTACCGATAGCGAAACCGGGGAGCTGTTTTTT. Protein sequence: CASSTDSETGELFF.

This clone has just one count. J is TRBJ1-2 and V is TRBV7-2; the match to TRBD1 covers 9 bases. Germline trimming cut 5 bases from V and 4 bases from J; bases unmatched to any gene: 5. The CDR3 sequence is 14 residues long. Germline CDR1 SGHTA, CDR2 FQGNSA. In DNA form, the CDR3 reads TGTGCCAGCAGCCAGGGACAGGGCTCCTATGGCTACACCTTC. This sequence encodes CASSQGQGSYGYTF.

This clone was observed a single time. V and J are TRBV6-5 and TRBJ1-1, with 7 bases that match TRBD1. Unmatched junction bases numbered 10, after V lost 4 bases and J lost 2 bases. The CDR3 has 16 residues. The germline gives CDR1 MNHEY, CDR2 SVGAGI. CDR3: CASSSPGQQPNTEAFF. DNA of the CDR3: TGTGCCAGCAGTTCCCCGGGACAGCAGCCAAACACTGAAGCTTTCTTT.

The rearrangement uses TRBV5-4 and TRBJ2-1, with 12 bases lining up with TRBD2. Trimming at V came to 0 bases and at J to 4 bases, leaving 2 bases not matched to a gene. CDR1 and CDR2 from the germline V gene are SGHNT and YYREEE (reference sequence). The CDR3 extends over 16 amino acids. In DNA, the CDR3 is TGTGCCAGCAGCTTGGGGGGACTAGCGGGTTACAATGAGCAGTTCTTC. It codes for CASSLGGLAGYNEQFF.

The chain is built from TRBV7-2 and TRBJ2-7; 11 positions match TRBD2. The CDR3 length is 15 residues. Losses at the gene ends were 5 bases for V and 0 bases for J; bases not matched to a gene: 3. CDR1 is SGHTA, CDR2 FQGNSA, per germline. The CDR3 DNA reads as TGTGCCAGCAGCCTAGGGACTAGCGGCTCCTACGAGCAGTACTTC. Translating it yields CASSLGTSGSYEQYF.

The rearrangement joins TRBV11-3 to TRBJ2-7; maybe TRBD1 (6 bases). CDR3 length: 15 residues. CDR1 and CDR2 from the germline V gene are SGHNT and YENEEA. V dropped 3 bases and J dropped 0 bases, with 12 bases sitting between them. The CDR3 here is CASSFGRGPSYEQYF. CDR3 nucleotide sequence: TGTGCCAGCAGCTTTGGCAGGGGCCCCTCCTACGAGCAGTACTTC.

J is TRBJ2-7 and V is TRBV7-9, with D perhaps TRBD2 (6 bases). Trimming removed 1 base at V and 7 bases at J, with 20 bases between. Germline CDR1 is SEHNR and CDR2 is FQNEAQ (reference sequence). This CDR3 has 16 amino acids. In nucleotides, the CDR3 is TGTGCCAGCAGCTTAGTTAGAGGGACGGGGGTTGGGGAGCAGTACTTC. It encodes CASSLVRGTGVGEQYF.

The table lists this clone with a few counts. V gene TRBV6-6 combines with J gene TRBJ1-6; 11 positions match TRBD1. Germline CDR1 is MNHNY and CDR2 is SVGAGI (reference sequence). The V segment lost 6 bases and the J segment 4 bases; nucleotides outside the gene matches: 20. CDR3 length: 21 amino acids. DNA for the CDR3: TGTGCCAGCAGCCCCGGACAGGGGGCCACCAGCTATGCATTTTATAATTCACCCCTCCACTTT. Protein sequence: CASSPGQGATSYAFYNSPLHF.

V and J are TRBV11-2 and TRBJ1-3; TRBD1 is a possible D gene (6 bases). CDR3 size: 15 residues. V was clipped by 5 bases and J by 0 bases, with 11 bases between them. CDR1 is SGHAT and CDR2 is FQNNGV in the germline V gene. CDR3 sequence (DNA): TGTGCCAGCAGCACAGGGTGGGACTCTGGAAACACCATATATTTT. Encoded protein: CASSTGWDSGNTIYF. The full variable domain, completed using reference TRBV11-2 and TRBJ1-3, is EAGVAQSPRYKIIEKRQSVAFWCNPISGHATLYWYQQILGQGPKLLIQFQNNGVVDDSQLPKDRFSAERLKGVDSTLKIQPAKLEDSAVYLCASSTGWDSGNTIYFGEGSWLTVV.

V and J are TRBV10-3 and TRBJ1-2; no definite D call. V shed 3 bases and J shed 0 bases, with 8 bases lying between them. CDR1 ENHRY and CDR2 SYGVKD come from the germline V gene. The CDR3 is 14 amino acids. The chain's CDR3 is CAISERQANYGYTF. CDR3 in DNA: TGTGCCATCAGTGAACGGCAGGCTAACTATGGCTACACCTTC.